Listed here is a single TCR beta chain. The antigen is unknown. This record comes from a study of shared clonotypes between healthy human individuals. Study-wide results and limits: Exclusively blood specimens were collected; tissue repertoires likely differ. The four-donor shared clonotypes exceeded non-shared clonotypes in generation probability, with non-shared ones scoring lower. What naive subsets generally showed was a larger estimated richness than memory subsets showed.

This CDR3 spans 16 amino acids. Per the germline V gene, CDR1 is LGHNA and CDR2 is YSLEER. Trimming shortened V by 2 bases and J by 3 bases, and 14 bases separated the two germline ends. Deep-level running was used for the assay. TCRdb's table, derived via immunoSEQ multiplex PCR, lists solely in-frame clones and lacks some. The sample lists about 2 million clones, roughly 94% occurring once. Only CD45RO-negative cells positively selected for CCR7 counted as naive CD8 cells, so terminally differentiated effector memory CD45RA+ cells were excluded. V is TRBV4-3 and J is TRBJ2-1; D possibly corresponds to TRBD2 (5 bases). The clonotype comes from a man in his late teens or twenties in good health. The source material was naive CD8+ T cells sorted from blood. CDR3 loop: CASSQKLGKVYNEQFF. The CDR3 DNA follows: TGCGCCAGCAGCCAAAAACTAGGGAAGGTCTACAATGAGCAGTTCTTC.